These 29 T cell receptor beta chains were sequenced from one sample in a study of blood T cell repertoires in COVID-19. Clones were sequenced by immunoSEQ multiplex PCR, and TCRdb holds only the in-frame ones, with some missing. The sample lists fewer than 350,000 clones, 75% to 85% occurring once. Sequenced material: peripheral blood. The receptor source for this set is a human donor in a cohort sampled during active COVID-19.

Worth noting for this clone: The identical CDR3 is also encoded by other nucleotide sequences in the sample. V and J are TRBV7-2 and TRBJ1-1, with D maybe TRBD1 (6 bases). Per the germline V gene, CDR1 is SGHTA and CDR2 is FQGNSA. Trimming removed 5 bases from V and 2 bases from J, with 12 bases in between. This CDR3 spans 14 amino acids. The CDR3 is CASSPTGLNTEAFF. The CDR3 DNA sequence: TGTGCCAGCAGCCCGACAGGTTTAAACACTGAAGCTTTCTTT.

The CDR3 protein is CASSFVGADQETQYF. In DNA, the CDR3 is TGTGCCAGCAGTTTTGTGGGGGCGGACCAAGAGACCCAGTACTTC. The chain combines TRBV27 with TRBJ2-5, with D tentatively TRBD1 (6 bases). V lost 3 bases to trimming and J lost 0 bases, with 11 bases between them. Germline-derived CDR1 and CDR2 are MNHEY and SMNVEV (reference sequence). The CDR3 has 15 residues.

This clone was counted a few times. The genes are TRBV7-9 and TRBJ1-1; 7 bases line up with TRBD1. CDR1 and CDR2 (germline): SEHNR, FQNEAQ (reference sequence). Trimming cost V 1 base and J 12 bases; bases outside gene matches: 8. The CDR3 runs to 13 residues. DNA of the CDR3: TGTGCCAGCAGCTTAGTTTCCCGGACAGGAACTTTCTTT. Residues: CASSLVSRTGTFF. The variable domain in full, completed from reference TRBV7-9 and TRBJ1-1, reads DTGVSQNPRHKITKRGQNVTFRCDPISEHNRLYWYRQTLGQGPEFLTYFQNEAQLEKSRLLSDRFSAERPKGSFSTLEIQRTEQGDSAMYLCASSLVSRTGTFFGQGTRLTVV.

This clone was observed a few times. CDR3 sequence reads: CASSSKRGSTETQYF. In DNA, the CDR3 is TGTGCCAGCAGCTCGAAGCGGGGGAGTACGGAGACCCAGTACTTC. V and J are TRBV7-9 and TRBJ2-5; TRBD2 agrees at 8 bases. CDR1 is SEHNR, CDR2 FQNEAQ, per germline (reference sequence). This CDR3 spans 15 amino acids. Unmatched junction bases numbered 9, after V lost 4 bases and J lost 5 bases.

V gene TRBV11-2 combines with J gene TRBJ2-2, with 9 bases matching TRBD1. The CDR3 extends over 15 amino acids. V shed 6 bases, J shed 5 bases, and the junction held 7 bases outside the gene matches. Germline loops: CDR1 SGHAT, CDR2 FQNNGV. The DNA for the CDR3 is TGTGCCAGCAGGGACAGGGGAACGAGTACCGGGGAGCTGTTTTTT. Protein sequence: CASRDRGTSTGELFF.

This clone was counted at least ten times. This rearrangement joins TRBV11-3 to TRBJ1-1; 7 bases align to TRBD1. J was trimmed by 3 bases and V by 4 bases; bases with no gene match: 2. The CDR3 is 13 amino acids. CDR1 is SGHNT and CDR2 is YENEEA in the germline V gene. CDR3 bases: TGTGCCAGCAGCTCGACAGGGCACACTGAAGCTTTCTTT. Residues: CASSSTGHTEAFF.

This sequence joins TRBV2 and TRBJ1-2; 10 bases align to TRBD1. Trimming removed 7 bases from V and 11 bases from J; junction bases left unmatched: 7. The CDR3 spans 12 residues. The V gene's germline CDR1 is SNHLY and CDR2 FYNNEI. The CDR3 sequence is CASTPGQGLYTF. The DNA for the CDR3 is TGTGCCAGCACCCCGGGACAGGGGTTATACACCTTC.

This clone has more than one count but fewer than ten. The chain links TRBV5-1 to TRBJ1-2; 8 nucleotides match TRBD1. This CDR3 comprises 13 residues. The V segment lost 0 bases and the J segment 5 bases; nucleotides outside the gene matches: 0. The germline gives CDR1 SGHRS, CDR2 YFSETQ. The CDR3 is CASSLGTGYGYTF. CDR3 DNA: TGCGCCAGCAGCTTGGGGACAGGGTATGGCTACACCTTC.

The chain recombines TRBV30 with TRBJ1-1, with D tentatively TRBD1 (6 bases). The ends were cut back, 3 bases at V and 0 bases at J, with 11 bases in the middle. The CDR3 contains 14 residues. Germline-derived CDR1 and CDR2 are GTSNPN and SVGIG (reference sequence). In DNA, the CDR3 is TGTGCCTGGAGGGACGACAGGCTGAACACTGAAGCTTTCTTT. Encoded protein: CAWRDDRLNTEAFF.

J is TRBJ1-5 and V is TRBV6-4; the D is unclear. CDR1 and CDR2 (germline): MRHNA, SNTAGT. The length of the CDR3 is 14 residues. V lost 3 bases, J lost 0 bases, and 6 bases lay in between. CDR3: CASSEFFSNQPQHF. The CDR3 DNA is TGTGCCAGCAGTGAGTTCTTTAGCAATCAGCCCCAGCATTTT.

The V and J genes are TRBV7-8 and TRBJ2-7; TRBD1 is a possible D gene (6 bases). Germline V CDR1 and CDR2: SGHVS, FQNEAQ. Trimming removed 3 bases at V and 4 bases at J, with 16 bases between. This CDR3 is built from 15 residues. This CDR3 is CASSFMVTGPYEQYF. Here the CDR3 DNA reads TGTGCCAGCAGCTTTATGGTGACAGGCCCTTACGAGCAGTACTTC.

This clone was counted a few times. The V and J genes are TRBV5-4 and TRBJ1-1; D possibly corresponds to TRBD1 (6 bases). Per the germline V gene, CDR1 is SGHNT and CDR2 is YYREEE (reference sequence). The length of the CDR3 is 13 residues. V was trimmed by 4 bases and J by 4 bases, leaving 11 bases between them. The CDR3 protein is CASSDRGGTEAFF. The CDR3 nucleotides read TGTGCCAGCAGCGATAGGGGGGGCACTGAAGCTTTCTTT.

Only one count was recorded for this clone. This chain links TRBV10-3 with TRBJ2-7, with D possibly TRBD2 on 6 matching bases. Germline V gives CDR1 ENHRY, CDR2 SYGVKD. Trimming pared 5 bases from V and 1 base from J, leaving 18 bases between. This CDR3 spans 16 amino acids. The CDR3 loop is CAISRHAGTLSYEQYF. In nucleotides, the CDR3 is TGTGCCATCAGTCGACATGCGGGGACGCTATCCTACGAGCAGTACTTC.

The rearrangement links TRBV7-3 to TRBJ2-5, with 7 bases aligning to TRBD1. CDR1 SGHTA and CDR2 FQGTGA come from the germline V gene. V was pared by 4 bases and J by 1 base, with 6 bases of the junction left unmatched. The CDR3 spans 15 residues. The DNA of the CDR3 is TGTGCCAGCAGCTCCAACAGGGGTCCCCAAGAGACCCAGTACTTC. Residues: CASSSNRGPQETQYF.

This chain connects TRBV6-1 to TRBJ1-6; D perhaps matches TRBD1 (6 bases). Between the trimmed V and J ends, which lost 2 bases and 8 bases, there was a span of 10 bases. There are 14 residues in the CDR3. Germline assignment: CDR1 MNHNS and CDR2 SASEGT. The CDR3 region is CASSEIGTYSPLHF. CDR3 in DNA: TGTGCCAGCAGTGAAATCGGGACATATTCACCCCTCCACTTT.

This rearrangement joins TRBV9 to TRBJ2-1; D remains unclear. Germline V gene data show CDR1 as SGDLS and CDR2 as YYNGEE. The CDR3 loop spans 12 amino acids. V lost 3 bases, J lost 6 bases, and 7 bases lay in between. The CDR3 DNA reads TGTGCCAGCAGCGACGTAGCCAATGAGCAGTTCTTC. Translated, it gives CASSDVANEQFF.

The rearrangement links TRBV20-1 to TRBJ2-7; tentative D call: TRBD2 (5 bases). The CDR3 loop spans 11 amino acids. The V and J ends lost 6 bases and 6 bases respectively, with 12 bases between them. The germline V gene has CDR1 DFQATT and CDR2 SNEGSKA (reference sequence). This CDR3 is CSAAGGREQYF. DNA for the CDR3: TGCAGTGCCGCCGGCGGGCGCGAGCAGTACTTC.

The rearrangement uses TRBV12-3 or TRBV12-4 and TRBJ1-1; weak D call: TRBD1 (6 bases). CDR3 length: 11 amino acids. V gave up 6 bases and J gave up 7 bases, with 9 bases separating them. CDR3 DNA: TGTGCCAGCAGGGGGGCGGGTGAAGCTTTCTTT. It is translated as CASRGAGEAFF.

The V and J genes are TRBV6-5 and TRBJ2-3; a possible D gene is TRBD2 (5 bases). V lost 8 bases and J 6 bases, leaving 12 bases between the germline ends. The germline CDR1 and CDR2 sequences are MNHEY and SVGAGI. CDR3 length equals 12 residues. The CDR3 sequence: CASLSTGDTQYF. In nucleotides, the CDR3 is TGTGCCAGCTTGAGTACGGGGGATACGCAGTATTTT.

Points on this clone: The junction differs from germline at one of its ends, possibly a read error. The rearrangement joins TRBV30 to TRBJ1-2; no clear D gene. This CDR3 contains 13 residues. CDR1 and CDR2 from the germline V gene are GTSNPN and SVGIG (reference sequence). This CDR3 reads CAWTRVIYYGYTF. CDR3 nucleotides: TGTGCCTGGACGCGTGTGATTTACTACGGCTACACCTTC. The whole variable domain, filled in from reference TRBV30 and TRBJ1-2, reads SQTIHQWPATLVQPVGSPLSLECTVEGTSNPNLYWYRQAAGRGLQLLFYSVGIGQISSEVPQNLSASRPQDRQFILSSKKLLLSDSGFYLCAWTRVIYYGYTFGSGTRLTVV.

The rearrangement uses TRBV11-2 and TRBJ2-4, with TRBD1 identical over 10 bases. The V gene's germline CDR1 is SGHAT and CDR2 FQNNGV. This CDR3 is built from 15 residues. V was pared by 6 bases and J by 5 bases, with 7 bases of the junction left unmatched. This CDR3 reads CASRPGQGRQNIQYF. The DNA of the CDR3 is TGTGCCAGCAGACCGGGACAGGGGAGGCAAAACATTCAGTACTTC. Complete variable domain (other parts from reference TRBV11-2 and TRBJ2-4): EAGVAQSPRYKIIEKRQSVAFWCNPISGHATLYWYQQILGQGPKLLIQFQNNGVVDDSQLPKDRFSAERLKGVDSTLKIQPAKLEDSAVYLCASRPGQGRQNIQYFGAGTRLSVL.

The chain uses TRBV6-5 and TRBJ1-6; a weak D match, TRBD1 (5 bases). Deletions cut 0 bases from V and 7 bases from J, with 13 bases between. CDR1 MNHEY and CDR2 SVGAGI come from the germline V gene. This CDR3 has 16 residues. The CDR3 sequence is CASSYSSYQGNSPLHF. In DNA form, the CDR3 reads TGTGCCAGCAGTTACTCGAGTTACCAGGGCAATTCACCCCTCCACTTT.

The CDR3: CAWSVRTGYTEAFF. For the CDR3, the DNA is TGTGCCTGGAGTGTTAGGACAGGATACACTGAAGCTTTCTTT. V and J are TRBV30 and TRBJ1-1, with 7 positions matching TRBD1. Germline V gene data show CDR1 as GTSNPN and CDR2 as SVGIG (reference sequence). The CDR3 covers 14 residues. V shed 0 bases and J 3 bases; nucleotides not matched to a gene: 4. The full variable domain, rest sourced from reference TRBV30 and TRBJ1-1, is SQTIHQWPATLVQPVGSPLSLECTVEGTSNPNLYWYRQAAGRGLQLLFYSVGIGQISSEVPQNLSASRPQDRQFILSSKKLLLSDSGFYLCAWSVRTGYTEAFFGQGTRLTVV.

The chain employs TRBV14 and TRBJ1-2; TRBD1 aligns across 7 bases. With V trimmed by 3 bases and J by 5 bases, 12 bases remained unmatched. The germline gives CDR1 SGHDN, CDR2 FVKESK. The CDR3 contains 16 residues. The CDR3 coding sequence is TGTGCCAGCAGCCACGACAGTCAGGGACAGTTATATGGCTACACCTTC. Translation gives CASSHDSQGQLYGYTF.

This clone appeared once. At one end, the junction sequence differs from germline, possibly due to a read error. The V and J genes are TRBV20-1 and TRBJ2-3; a possible D gene is TRBD2 (7 bases). The CDR3 consists of 11 residues. Per germline, CDR1 DFQATT and CDR2 SNEGSKA (reference sequence). In nucleotides, the CDR3 is TGCAGTGCTAGAGTTTGGGGGGGCCTAGATTTT. It codes for CSARVWGGLDF.

The CDR3 here is CASTMSRNPPQHF. DNA of the CDR3: TGTGCCAGCACCATGAGCAGGAACCCGCCCCAGCATTTT. The chain is built from TRBV6-5 and TRBJ1-5; D gene unclear. Germline V gives CDR1 MNHEY, CDR2 SVGAGI. The CDR3 covers 13 residues. Trimming took off 7 bases at V and 9 bases at J, with 16 bases between the two ends.

The chain employs TRBV7-9 and TRBJ2-7; 12 bases are shared with TRBD2. CDR1 and CDR2 from the germline V gene are SEHNR and FQNEAQ (reference sequence). The CDR3 length is 16 residues. The V gene end was trimmed by 5 bases and the J gene end by 6 bases; junction bases not matched to a gene: 11. CDR3 nucleotide sequence: TGTGCCAGCAGCAAGACTAGCGGGGGTCCGCCGGGCGAGCAGTACTTC. Protein sequence: CASSKTSGGPPGEQYF.

CDR3 bases: TGTGCCAGCAGTACCCCAGGGGCAGTCAACTATGGCTACACCTTC. This gives the protein CASSTPGAVNYGYTF. V usage is TRBV2 and J usage is TRBJ1-2; tentatively, D is TRBD1 (6 bases). V dropped 5 bases and J dropped 2 bases, with 15 bases sitting between them. CDR3 size: 15 residues. Germline V lookup: CDR1 SNHLY, CDR2 FYNNEI.

In this sample, this clone turned up a few times. The CDR3 DNA is TGCGCCAGCATGGGGGGGATGAACACTGAAGCTTTCTTT. Amino acid sequence: CASMGGMNTEAFF. This chain joins TRBV10-1 and TRBJ1-1, with a tentative D call TRBD1 (5 bases). Trimming cost V 7 bases and J 0 bases, with 9 bases left between them. CDR3 length: 13 amino acids. Germline V gene sequence: CDR1 WNHNN, CDR2 SYGVQD (reference sequence).